The 27 T cell receptor beta chains below come from one sample, sequenced in a study of blood T cell repertoires in COVID-19. Sequencing used immunoSEQ multiplex PCR; TCRdb keeps in-frame clones, though not all of them. The sample gives approximately 200,000 clones, roughly four fifths of which show up once; 6% to 8% is in the top ten. Input material: peripheral blood. The receptors stem from a human donor with acute or convalescent COVID-19. The donor label of this sample is uncertain.

CDR3 region: CASSPAGDTEAFF. Written as DNA, the CDR3 is TGTGCCAGCTCACCAGCAGGGGACACTGAAGCTTTCTTT. The V gene is TRBV18, the J gene TRBJ1-1; D may be TRBD1 (6 bases). CDR1 KGHSH and CDR2 LQKENI come from the germline V gene. The V and J ends lost 2 bases and 3 bases respectively, with 7 bases between them. The CDR3 is made up of 13 amino acids. Based on the CDR3 plus reference TRBV18 and TRBJ1-1, the full variable domain is NAGVMQNPRHLVRRRGQEARLRCSPMKGHSHVYWYRQLPEEGLKFMVYLQKENIIDESGMPKERFSAEFPKEGPSILRIQQVVRGDSAAYFCASSPAGDTEAFFGQGTRLTVV.

V and J are TRBV27 and TRBJ2-7; tentative D call: TRBD1 (5 bases). The CDR3 extends over 13 amino acids. Between the trimmed V and J ends, which lost 6 bases and 4 bases, there was a span of 13 bases. The germline CDR1 and CDR2 sequences are MNHEY and SMNVEV (reference sequence). The CDR3 nucleotides are TGTGCCAGCAGATACGACAGAGAATACGAGCAGTACTTC. It codes for CASRYDREYEQYF.

The V call is TRBV27, the J call TRBJ1-2; 12 bases line up with TRBD1. Trimming removed 7 bases from V and 7 bases from J; junction bases left unmatched: 7. The CDR3 contains 14 residues. The germline gives CDR1 MNHEY, CDR2 SMNVEV (reference sequence). CDR3 protein: CASTRGQGAGGYTF. The CDR3 region has the DNA TGTGCCAGCACCAGGGGACAGGGGGCGGGTGGCTACACCTTC.

The CDR3 loop reads CASSLGGTSGRTDTQYF. The CDR3 coding sequence is TGTGCCAGCAGCTTAGGCGGGACTAGCGGGAGGACAGATACGCAGTATTTT. This chain connects TRBV7-2 to TRBJ2-3, with TRBD2 identical over 15 bases. CDR3 length: 17 amino acids. Germline lookup yields CDR1 SGHTA and CDR2 FQGNSA. V lost 1 base and J lost 3; bases outside the gene matches: 2.

The V call is TRBV5-8, the J call TRBJ1-5; weak D call: TRBD1 (5 bases). The germline CDR1 and CDR2 sequences are SGHTS and YDEGEE. The CDR3 covers 16 residues. V dropped 5 bases and J dropped 4 bases, with 19 bases sitting between them. CDR3 loop: CASSHLGGEGNQPQHF. In DNA, the CDR3 is TGTGCCAGCAGTCATCTGGGGGGTGAGGGAAATCAGCCCCAGCATTTT.

The rearrangement joins TRBV18 to TRBJ1-4; 8 nucleotides align to TRBD1. Germline-derived CDR1 and CDR2 are KGHSH and LQKENI. The CDR3 extends over 15 amino acids. The V segment lost 1 base and the J segment 4 bases; nucleotides outside the gene matches: 2. The CDR3 DNA reads TGTGCCAGCTCACCACTGACAGGGGTTAATGAAAAACTGTTTTTT. The encoded protein is CASSPLTGVNEKLFF.

V gene TRBV19 combines with J gene TRBJ1-4; the D is unclear. The ends were cut back, 5 bases at V and 11 bases at J, with 12 bases in the middle. Germline V gives CDR1 LNHDA, CDR2 SQIVND (reference sequence). CDR3 length equals 12 residues. In DNA form, the CDR3 reads TGTGCCAGTAGTCCGGCAATGCGGAAACTGTTTTTT. Its protein is CASSPAMRKLFF.

V and J are TRBV27 and TRBJ1-4; D is unresolved. Germline V gives CDR1 MNHEY, CDR2 SMNVEV (reference sequence). The CDR3 sequence is 14 residues long. With 8 bases removed from V and 7 bases from J, the gap between germline ends came to 17 bases. The chain's CDR3 is CASAREPRSEKLFF. In DNA form, the CDR3 reads TGTGCCAGCGCGCGGGAGCCCAGGAGTGAAAAACTGTTTTTT.

Here the CDR3 reads CASTAPWARSGNTIYF. The CDR3 bases are TGTGCCAGCACCGCGCCCTGGGCCCGATCTGGAAACACCATATATTTT. The chain links TRBV11-2 to TRBJ1-3, with no clear D. The V end was cut by 7 bases, the J end by 1 base, with 17 bases between. The germline V gene has CDR1 SGHAT and CDR2 FQNNGV. The CDR3 length is 16 residues. Drawing the rest from reference TRBV11-2 and TRBJ1-3, the complete variable domain is EAGVAQSPRYKIIEKRQSVAFWCNPISGHATLYWYQQILGQGPKLLIQFQNNGVVDDSQLPKDRFSAERLKGVDSTLKIQPAKLEDSAVYLCASTAPWARSGNTIYFGEGSWLTVV.

The gene calls are TRBV5-1 and TRBJ2-4; D may be TRBD1 (6 bases). Germline assignment: CDR1 SGHRS and CDR2 YFSETQ. The CDR3 has 14 amino acids. The ends were cut back, 1 base at V and 5 bases at J, with 10 bases in the middle. This CDR3 reads CASSLTGFQNIQYF. CDR3 nucleotides: TGCGCCAGCAGCTTGACAGGGTTCCAAAACATTCAGTACTTC.

The CDR3 region is CASSLRGDSNQPQHF. The CDR3, as DNA: TGTGCCAGCAGTCTCAGGGGAGACAGCAATCAGCCCCAGCATTTT. V gene TRBV7-2 combines with J gene TRBJ1-5; a possible D gene is TRBD1 (6 bases). Trimming pared 6 bases from V and 1 base from J, leaving 13 bases between. The germline CDR1 and CDR2 sequences are SGHTA and FQGNSA. This CDR3 has 15 amino acids.

V gene TRBV4-3 combines with J gene TRBJ2-1; TRBD1 matches 7 bases. The V and J ends lost 3 bases and 5 bases, in that order; junction bases with no gene match: 7. Germline CDR1 and CDR2: LGHNA and YSLEER. CDR3 length equals 15 residues. CDR3 coding DNA: TGCGCCAGCAGCCATAGGGACAGAAGAGACAATGAGCAGTTCTTC. Translation gives CASSHRDRRDNEQFF.

V usage is TRBV7-9 and J usage is TRBJ2-1, with 7 bases matching TRBD2. CDR3 length equals 16 residues. With 5 bases clipped from V and 3 bases from J, the junction kept 10 bases outside the gene matches. The germline V gene encodes CDR1 SEHNR and CDR2 FQNEAQ (reference sequence). CDR3 bases: TGTGCCAGCAGCGTCATGGCGGGAGTGGTCTACAATGAGCAGTTCTTC. This codes for CASSVMAGVVYNEQFF.

The J gene is TRBJ1-2, the V gene TRBV5-8; tentative D call: TRBD1 (6 bases). The CDR3 is 14 residues long. Trimming took off 2 bases at V and 2 bases at J, with 10 bases between the two ends. Germline lookup yields CDR1 SGHTS and CDR2 YDEGEE. The CDR3 loop reads CASSFRGRNYGYTF. The DNA for the CDR3 is TGTGCCAGCAGCTTCAGGGGTCGGAACTATGGCTACACCTTC. The variable domain in full, with the rest retrieved from reference TRBV5-8 and TRBJ1-2, is EAGVTQSPTHLIKTRGQQATLRCSPISGHTSVYWYQQALGLGLQFLLWYDEGEERNRGNFPPRFSGRQFPNYSSELNVNALELEDSALYLCASSFRGRNYGYTFGSGTRLTVV.

The rearrangement joins TRBV5-4 to TRBJ1-4; the match to TRBD1 covers 9 bases. The CDR3 length is 14 residues. Trimming removed 5 bases from V and 6 bases from J; junction bases left unmatched: 5. The germline CDR1 and CDR2 sequences are SGHNT and YYREEE (reference sequence). CDR3 sequence reads: CASRRDREYEKLFF. CDR3 in DNA: TGTGCCAGCAGAAGGGACAGGGAGTATGAAAAACTGTTTTTT.

The table lists this clone with a few counts. The chain links TRBV7-3 to TRBJ2-3, with TRBD2 as a possible D gene (6 bases). Germline V gene lookup returns CDR1 SGHTA and CDR2 FQGTGA. The CDR3 contains 15 residues. V was cut by 6 bases and J by 4 bases, with 17 bases left in between. This chain's CDR3 is CASSLVGGVPDTQYF. CDR3 bases: TGTGCCAGCAGTTTAGTGGGCGGGGTCCCAGATACGCAGTATTTT. The whole variable domain, filled in from reference TRBV7-3 and TRBJ2-3, reads GAGVSQTPSNKVTEKGKYVELRCDPISGHTALYWYRQSLGQGPEFLIYFQGTGAADDSGLPNDRFFAVRPEGSVSTLKIQRTERGDSAVYLCASSLVGGVPDTQYFGPGTRLTVL.

The chain combines TRBV5-1 with TRBJ1-6; D uncertain. Germline V gene data show CDR1 as SGHRS and CDR2 as YFSETQ. V was cut by 4 bases and J by 3 bases, with 17 bases left in between. This CDR3 spans 17 amino acids. As DNA, the CDR3 is TGCGCCAGCAGCCGCGCGGGAGGACGGAGCTATAATTCACCCCTCCACTTT. Protein: CASSRAGGRSYNSPLHF. Full variable domain (outside the CDR3, taken from reference TRBV5-1 and TRBJ1-6): KAGVTQTPRYLIKTRGQQVTLSCSPISGHRSVSWYQQTPGQGLQFLFEYFSETQRNKGNFPGRFSGRQFSNSRSEMNVSTLELGDSALYLCASSRAGGRSYNSPLHFGNGTRLTVT.

The rearrangement joins TRBV11-1 to TRBJ2-7; 7 positions match TRBD1. With V trimmed by 4 bases and J by 6 bases, 6 bases remained unmatched. The CDR3 contains 13 residues. CDR1 is SGHAT and CDR2 is FQDESV in the germline V gene (reference sequence). CDR3 in DNA: TGTGCCAGCAGCTCGACAGGGTTCGGCGAGCAGTACTTC. Translating it yields CASSSTGFGEQYF.

The V gene is TRBV19, the J gene TRBJ1-4, with D possibly matching TRBD1 (5 bases). The CDR3 is 14 residues long. The germline CDR1 and CDR2 sequences are LNHDA and SQIVND (reference sequence). Trimming took 5 bases from V and 7 from J, leaving 14 bases between them. The CDR3 DNA follows: TGTGCCAGTAGTCGGCAGGGCTACGGTGAAAAACTGTTTTTT. Protein product: CASSRQGYGEKLFF.

This clone appeared a single time. This chain connects TRBV5-1 to TRBJ2-1; TRBD2 might be the D (6 bases). The germline gives CDR1 SGHRS, CDR2 YFSETQ. The CDR3 is made up of 16 amino acids. The V and J ends lost 4 bases and 2 bases respectively, with 16 bases between them. CDR3 in amino acids: CASSALAPEPYNEQFF. DNA of the CDR3: TGCGCCAGCAGCGCGCTAGCGCCGGAACCCTACAATGAGCAGTTCTTC.

The chain carries TRBV10-1 and TRBJ2-2, with TRBD2 identical over 11 bases. The CDR3 is 13 amino acids. CDR1 and CDR2 (germline): WNHNN, SYGVQD (reference sequence). Losses at the gene ends were 8 bases for V and 4 bases for J; bases not matched to a gene: 0. The CDR3 DNA sequence: TGCGCCAGCGGACTAGCGGGCACCGGGGAGCTGTTTTTT. Protein product: CASGLAGTGELFF.

In this sample, this clone turned up a few times. The chain combines TRBV28 with TRBJ2-7, with D perhaps matching TRBD2 (7 bases). CDR1 and CDR2 from the germline V gene are MDHEN and SYDVKM. The length of the CDR3 is 20 residues. Trimming shortened V by 1 base and J by 2 bases, and 27 bases separated the two germline ends. The DNA for the CDR3 is TGTGCCAGCAGTTTATATACTTCAAAGGGGGGGCTAGCGGTGGCCTACGAGCAGTACTTC. It yields the protein CASSLYTSKGGLAVAYEQYF.

This clone showed up just a few times. V usage is TRBV19 and J usage is TRBJ1-2; TRBD1 matches 7 bases. V dropped 2 bases and J dropped 2; count of bases not matched to a gene: 5. The CDR3 spans 15 residues. Germline CDR1 reads LNHDA; CDR2 reads SQIVND (reference sequence). DNA for the CDR3: TGTGCCAGTAGTATATATACGACAGGGAACTATGGCTACACCTTC. Translation gives CASSIYTTGNYGYTF. The full variable domain, with the rest looked up from reference TRBV19 and TRBJ1-2, is DGGITQSPKYLFRKEGQNVTLSCEQNLNHDAMYWYRQDPGQGLRLIYYSQIVNDFQKGDIAEGYSVSREKKESFPLTVTSAQKNPTAFYLCASSIYTTGNYGYTFGSGTRLTVV.

This chain connects TRBV19 to TRBJ2-1; 11 positions match TRBD2. The CDR3 has 15 residues. CDR1 is LNHDA, CDR2 SQIVND, per germline (reference sequence). The trim removed 6 bases at V and 3 bases at J, leaving 4 bases unmatched. The CDR3 DNA reads TGTGCCAGTAGCTCCGGGACTAGCGGCTACAATGAGCAGTTCTTC. It is translated as CASSSGTSGYNEQFF.

The V and J genes are TRBV5-1 and TRBJ2-7; TRBD2 aligns across 10 bases. V lost 0 bases, J lost 7 bases, and 7 bases stayed unmatched. Per the germline V gene, CDR1 is SGHRS and CDR2 is YFSETQ. This CDR3 has 15 residues. Here the CDR3 reads CASSLEVGLAVEQYF. The DNA for the CDR3 is TGCGCCAGCAGCTTGGAAGTCGGACTAGCGGTAGAGCAGTACTTC.

The J gene is TRBJ2-2, the V gene TRBV5-4; perhaps TRBD2 as D (5 bases). Germline V gene data show CDR1 as SGHNT and CDR2 as YYREEE (reference sequence). Deletions cut 0 bases from V and 1 base from J, with 13 bases between. CDR3 size: 17 residues. The CDR3 spells CASSLGVQRMNTGELFF. The CDR3 nucleotides read TGTGCCAGCAGCTTGGGTGTCCAGCGGATGAACACCGGGGAGCTGTTTTTT.

This chain links TRBV7-3 with TRBJ2-5; a possible D gene is TRBD1 (6 bases). Germline values: CDR1 SGHTA, CDR2 FQGTGA. The CDR3 length is 15 residues. V lost 5 bases to trimming and J lost 3 bases, with 16 bases between them. In nucleotides, the CDR3 is TGTGCCAGCAGCCCCACGGGCAGGGGAGAAGAGACCCAGTACTTC. Amino acids: CASSPTGRGEETQYF.